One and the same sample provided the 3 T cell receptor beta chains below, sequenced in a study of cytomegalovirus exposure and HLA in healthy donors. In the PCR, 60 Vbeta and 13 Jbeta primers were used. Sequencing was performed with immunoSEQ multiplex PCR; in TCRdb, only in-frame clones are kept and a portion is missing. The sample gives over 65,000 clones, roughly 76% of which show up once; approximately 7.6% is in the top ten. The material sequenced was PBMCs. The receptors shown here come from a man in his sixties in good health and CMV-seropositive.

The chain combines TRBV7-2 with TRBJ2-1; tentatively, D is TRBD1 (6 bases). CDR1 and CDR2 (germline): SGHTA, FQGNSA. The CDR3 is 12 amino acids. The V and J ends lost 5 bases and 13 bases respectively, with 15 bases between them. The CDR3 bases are TGTGCCAGCAGCCCCGGACAGCCGAGACAGTTCTTC. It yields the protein CASSPGQPRQFF.

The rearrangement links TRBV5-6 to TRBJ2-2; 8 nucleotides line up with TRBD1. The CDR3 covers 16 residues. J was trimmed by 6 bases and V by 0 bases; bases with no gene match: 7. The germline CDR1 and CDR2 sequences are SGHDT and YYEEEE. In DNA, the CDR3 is TGTGCCAGCAGCTTGGAACTTCAGGGGGCCGCCGGGGAGCTGTTTTTT. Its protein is CASSLELQGAAGELFF.

The CDR3 loop reads CASSPPGGRSGNTIYF. The CDR3 DNA reads as TGTGCCAGCAGCCCTCCGGGGGGCCGCTCTGGAAACACCATATATTTT. V usage is TRBV2 and J usage is TRBJ1-3, with D perhaps TRBD1 (6 bases). Trimming shortened V by 6 bases and J by 0 bases, and 15 bases separated the two germline ends. The germline V gene encodes CDR1 SNHLY and CDR2 FYNNEI. This CDR3 is built from 16 residues.